The source of this T cell receptor (beta chain) is a study of control samples from healthy donors and cancer patients. From germline, CDR1 is ENHRY and CDR2 SYGVKD. The CDR3 extends over 16 amino acids. Trimming took 5 bases from V and 5 from J; bases not matched to a gene: 8. The data were produced by immunoSEQ multiplex PCR, yet TCRdb's version contains in-frame clones alone and is incomplete. The table has about 170,000 clones, just over 90% seen once. Sequenced input: blood. This TCR came from a woman aged 55-69 years in good health. The J gene is TRBJ2-1, the V gene TRBV10-3; 11 bases are shared with TRBD2. The CDR3 sequence is CAISSVLAGENNEQFF. CDR3 DNA: TGTGCCATCAGTTCTGTACTAGCGGGGGAAAACAATGAGCAGTTCTTC.